In this sample, the clone carrying this T cell receptor beta chain turned up many times. The germline V and J ends were trimmed by 6 bases and 6 bases, with 18 bases remaining between them. CDR1 is SGHRS, CDR2 YFSETQ, per germline. This CDR3 has 14 residues. CD8+CD57+ cell expansion had been shown by flow cytometry in patients chosen for sequencing. The data stem from a study of CD8+CD57+ T cells in acquired aplastic anemia. Genomic DNA, the template, was used for profiling of the TCR beta VDJ and CDR3. TCRdb re-called the reads with MiXCR, one entry per CDR3 protein. The repertoire holds hundreds of thousands of distinct CDR3 sequences, with over 25% as singletons.

The chain joins TRBV5-1 to TRBJ1-2, with D hard to call. This receptor was taken from a human donor with aplastic anemia. The sample consisted of sorted CD4+, CD8+, or CD8+CD57+ T cells (not recorded which) from PBMCs. Written as DNA, the CDR3 is TGCGCCAGCAACATTTCGCCCGACGAGGATGGCTACACCTTC. This sequence encodes CASNISPDEDGYTF.